One sample yielded the 19 T cell receptor beta chains listed below, sequenced in a study of blood T cell repertoires in COVID-19. This table comes from immunoSEQ multiplex PCR, and its TCRdb copy is limited to in-frame clones, with some not included. The repertoire consists of roughly 300,000 clones, with approximately 83% occurring once and the leading ten covering 8.5% to 9.5%. Sequencing was performed on peripheral blood. These receptors came from a woman aged 45-59 years who had recovered from COVID-19.

V and J are TRBV4-1 and TRBJ2-2; D gene uncertain. Looked up from germline, CDR1 is MGHRA and CDR2 is YSYEKL. The V end was cut by 2 bases, the J end by 8 bases, with 12 bases between. This CDR3 region has 14 residues. As DNA, the CDR3 is TGCGCCAGCAGCCAAATAGCTTTTTCGGGGGAGCTGTTTTTT. Protein product: CASSQIAFSGELFF.

The CDR3, as DNA: TGTGCCAGCAGCTTAGGGACAGGGGTATTCAATGAGCAGTTCTTC. It codes for CASSLGTGVFNEQFF. The V and J genes are TRBV11-3 and TRBJ2-1, with 9 bases identical to TRBD1. V lost 1 base, J lost 6 bases, and 4 bases stayed unmatched. Germline V CDR1 and CDR2: SGHNT, YENEEA. This CDR3 is built from 15 residues.

The chain couples TRBV20-1 to TRBJ2-1; no clear D. The CDR3 is 11 amino acids. The ends were cut back, 3 bases at V and 5 bases at J, with 5 bases in the middle. Germline CDR1 reads DFQATT; CDR2 reads SNEGSKA (reference sequence). This CDR3 reads CSASPNNEQFF. The CDR3, as DNA: TGCAGTGCTAGTCCCAACAATGAGCAGTTCTTC.

This clone was seen a few times. J is TRBJ2-3 and V is TRBV2; possibly TRBD1 for D (5 bases). Germline-derived CDR1 and CDR2 are SNHLY and FYNNEI. This CDR3 region has 13 residues. V dropped 7 bases and J dropped 4 bases, with 12 bases sitting between them. In DNA form, the CDR3 reads TGTGCCAGCAAAGCAGGGATGTCAGATACGCAGTATTTT. Encoded protein: CASKAGMSDTQYF.

The V gene is TRBV20-1, the J gene TRBJ2-7; D uncertain. The V and J ends lost 3 bases and 5 bases respectively, with 14 bases between them. This CDR3 has 13 amino acids. The germline CDR1 and CDR2 sequences are DFQATT and SNEGSKA (reference sequence). In DNA, the CDR3 is TGCAGTGCTAGTCAGGCAGGCCCGGACGAGCAGTACTTC. Protein product: CSASQAGPDEQYF.

V and J are TRBV11-2 and TRBJ2-7; D is possibly TRBD1 (6 bases). Trimming removed 1 base from V and 2 bases from J, with 12 bases in between. CDR1 is SGHAT and CDR2 is FQNNGV in the germline V gene. CDR3 length equals 15 residues. Here the CDR3 reads CASSLVDRLTYEQYF. As DNA, the CDR3 is TGTGCCAGCAGCTTAGTCGACAGGCTCACCTACGAGCAGTACTTC.

This clone was detected only a few times. V gene TRBV6-1 combines with J gene TRBJ1-6, with D unclear. Germline loops: CDR1 MNHNS, CDR2 SASEGT. This CDR3 spans 15 amino acids. V lost 0 bases, J lost 7 bases, and 10 bases lay in between. CDR3 protein: CASSEAGHQNSPLHF. In DNA form, the CDR3 reads TGTGCCAGCAGTGAAGCGGGCCACCAAAATTCACCCCTCCACTTT.

The rearrangement links TRBV7-9 to TRBJ2-7; the D is unclear. Germline V gene lookup returns CDR1 SEHNR and CDR2 FQNEAQ (reference sequence). There are 12 residues in the CDR3. V shed 3 bases and J shed 2 bases, with 5 bases lying between them. CDR3 sequence reads: CASSFNAYEQYF. CDR3 coding DNA: TGTGCCAGCAGCTTTAATGCCTACGAGCAGTACTTC.

This chain connects TRBV4-2 to TRBJ1-1, with TRBD1 as a possible D gene (6 bases). V lost 4 bases to trimming and J lost 1 base, with 16 bases between them. This CDR3 is 16 amino acids long. Germline CDR1 LGHNA, CDR2 YNFKEQ. The CDR3 nucleotides are TGTGCCAGCAGCCGGGGGGGGCAGGACCGGAACACTGAAGCTTTCTTT. Its translation: CASSRGGQDRNTEAFF.

The rearrangement links TRBV5-5 to TRBJ1-2; possible D gene TRBD1, 5 bases. Germline assignment: CDR1 SGHKS and CDR2 YYEKEE (reference sequence). V dropped 0 bases and J dropped 8 bases, with 14 bases sitting between them. The CDR3 is 14 amino acids. The CDR3 DNA reads as TGTGCCAGCAGCTTGGGCGCCAGCACAGGAGGCTACACCTTC. This encodes CASSLGASTGGYTF.

The rearrangement joins TRBV2 to TRBJ2-2; D may be TRBD2 (6 bases). The CDR3 contains 14 residues. V lost 7 bases and J 6 bases, leaving 15 bases between the germline ends. CDR1 and CDR2 from the germline V gene are SNHLY and FYNNEI. CDR3 amino acids: CASTPLTSSGELFF. CDR3 DNA sequence: TGTGCCAGCACCCCCCTGACTAGTTCCGGGGAGCTGTTTTTT.

This clone has ten or more counts. Here the CDR3 DNA reads TGTGCCAGCAGTTACGGGCAGGGCACTGGAAACACCATATATTTT. Residues: CASSYGQGTGNTIYF. V usage is TRBV6-5 and J usage is TRBJ1-3; D is perhaps TRBD1 (5 bases). The V gene lost 2 bases and the J gene lost 2 bases, with 10 bases spanning the gap. The germline V gene has CDR1 MNHEY and CDR2 SVGAGI. The CDR3 is 15 amino acids.

The chain links TRBV4-3 to TRBJ2-1, with 11 bases fitting TRBD2. J gave up 8 bases and V 3 bases, and 9 bases lay outside the gene matches. This CDR3 has 16 amino acids. From germline, CDR1 is LGHNA and CDR2 YSLEER. The CDR3 loop reads CASSQAIAGGLYEQFF. As DNA, the CDR3 is TGCGCCAGCAGCCAGGCGATAGCGGGAGGGCTATATGAGCAGTTCTTC.

This clone was detected a few times. V and J are TRBV28 and TRBJ1-5; D unclear. Per germline, CDR1 MDHEN and CDR2 SYDVKM. Trimming pared 6 bases from V and 0 bases from J, leaving 6 bases between. CDR3 length equals 13 residues. In nucleotides, the CDR3 is TGTGCCAGCAGCCCAGATAGCAATCAGCCCCAGCATTTT. Translated: CASSPDSNQPQHF.

The gene calls are TRBV21-1 and TRBJ1-4; the table's D call of TRBD1 was not tested on the DNA. TRBV21-1 is a recognized pseudogene. The CDR3 is 18 amino acids. Here the CDR3 DNA reads TGTGCCAGCAGCTTCCGAGGCCTTTTGGGGCCAACTAATGAAAAACTGTTTTTT. It codes for CASSFRGLLGPTNEKLFF.

The chain carries TRBV5-1 and TRBJ1-2; 9 nucleotides agree with TRBD1. The CDR3 extends over 16 amino acids. Germline V lookup: CDR1 SGHRS, CDR2 YFSETQ. The V and J ends lost 0 bases and 8 bases, in that order; junction bases with no gene match: 11. The CDR3 sequence: CASSLAVFGTGSGYTF. The CDR3 coding sequence is TGCGCCAGCAGCTTGGCCGTTTTCGGGACAGGGAGCGGCTACACCTTC.

A single count supports this clone. The chain recombines TRBV6-1 with TRBJ2-3; 12 nucleotides agree with TRBD2. The CDR3 covers 16 residues. The germline CDR1 and CDR2 sequences are MNHNS and SASEGT. J was trimmed by 1 base and V by 4 bases; bases with no gene match: 3. The CDR3 sequence is CASSGLAGGGTDTQYF. CDR3 nucleotides: TGTGCCAGCAGTGGGCTAGCGGGAGGGGGCACAGATACGCAGTATTTT.

The chain has TRBV5-1 and TRBJ2-7; TRBD1 agrees at 8 bases. Germline CDR1 reads SGHRS; CDR2 reads YFSETQ. V lost 4 bases and J lost 4; bases outside the gene matches: 10. The CDR3 has 15 amino acids. CDR3 amino acids: CASSRTGQGAYEQYF. The CDR3 DNA is TGCGCCAGCAGCAGAACAGGACAGGGAGCTTACGAGCAGTACTTC.

The CDR3 DNA sequence: TGTGCCAGCAGCTCTGGACACAACAATGAGCAGTTCTTC. Its protein is CASSSGHNNEQFF. The genes are TRBV27 and TRBJ2-1, with a weak D call TRBD1 (5 bases). V was cut by 6 bases and J by 5 bases, with 11 bases left in between. CDR1 is MNHEY and CDR2 is SMNVEV in the germline V gene (reference sequence). This CDR3 has 13 amino acids.